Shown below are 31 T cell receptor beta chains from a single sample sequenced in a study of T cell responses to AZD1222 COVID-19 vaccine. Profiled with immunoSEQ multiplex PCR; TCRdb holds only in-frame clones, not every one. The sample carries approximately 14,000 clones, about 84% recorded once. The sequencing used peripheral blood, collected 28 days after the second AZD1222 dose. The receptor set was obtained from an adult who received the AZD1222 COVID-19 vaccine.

The CDR3 sequence is CASTRRGDGASTDTQYF. CDR3 coding DNA: TGTGCCAGCACCCGTAGAGGGGACGGAGCTAGCACAGATACGCAGTATTTT. The V gene is TRBV7-9, the J gene TRBJ2-3; D could derive from TRBD1 or TRBD2 (5 bases each). This CDR3 has 17 amino acids. Deletions cut 7 bases from V and 0 bases from J, with 20 bases between. From germline, CDR1 is SEHNR and CDR2 FQNEAQ (reference sequence). The whole variable domain, remainder taken from reference TRBV7-9 and TRBJ2-3, is DTGVSQNPRHKITKRGQNVTFRCDPISEHNRLYWYRQTLGQGPEFLTYFQNEAQLEKSRLLSDRFSAERPKGSFSTLEIQRTEQGDSAMYLCASTRRGDGASTDTQYFGPGTRLTVL.

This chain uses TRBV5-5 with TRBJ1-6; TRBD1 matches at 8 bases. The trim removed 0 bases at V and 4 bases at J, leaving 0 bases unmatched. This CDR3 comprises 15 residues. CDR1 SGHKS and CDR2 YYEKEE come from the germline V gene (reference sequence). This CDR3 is CASSLGTGYNSPLHF. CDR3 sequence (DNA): TGTGCCAGCAGCTTGGGGACAGGGTATAATTCACCCCTCCACTTT.

DNA for the CDR3: TGTGCCAGTAGTATTGGCGGGAACAATGAGCAGTTCTTC. Protein sequence: CASSIGGNNEQFF. The chain joins TRBV19 to TRBJ2-1; a possible D gene is TRBD2 (6 bases). The ends were cut back, 3 bases at V and 5 bases at J, with 8 bases in the middle. The length of the CDR3 is 13 residues. Germline CDR1 LNHDA, CDR2 SQIVND (reference sequence).

This chain's CDR3 is CASTPRALAGAIDTQYF. CDR3 bases: TGTGCCAGCACCCCTCGAGCACTAGCGGGAGCCATAGATACGCAGTATTTT. The chain uses TRBV27 and TRBJ2-3; 11 bases fit TRBD2. CDR1 and CDR2 (germline): MNHEY, SMNVEV (reference sequence). V was clipped by 7 bases and J by 5 bases; unmatched bases: 14. The CDR3 loop spans 17 amino acids.

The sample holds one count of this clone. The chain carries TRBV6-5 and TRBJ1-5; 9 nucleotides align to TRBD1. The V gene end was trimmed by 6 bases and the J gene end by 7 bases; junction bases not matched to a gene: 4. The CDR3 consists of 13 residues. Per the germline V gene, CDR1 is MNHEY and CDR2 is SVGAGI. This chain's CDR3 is CASSGDRVQPQHF. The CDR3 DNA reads TGTGCCAGCAGCGGGGACAGGGTACAGCCCCAGCATTTT.

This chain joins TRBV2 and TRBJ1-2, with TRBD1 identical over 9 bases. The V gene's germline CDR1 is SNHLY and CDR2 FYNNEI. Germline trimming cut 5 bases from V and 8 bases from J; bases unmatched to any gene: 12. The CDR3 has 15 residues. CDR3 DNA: TGTGCCAGCAGTTCAACCCGGACAGGGGTTTACGGCTACACCTTC. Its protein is CASSSTRTGVYGYTF.

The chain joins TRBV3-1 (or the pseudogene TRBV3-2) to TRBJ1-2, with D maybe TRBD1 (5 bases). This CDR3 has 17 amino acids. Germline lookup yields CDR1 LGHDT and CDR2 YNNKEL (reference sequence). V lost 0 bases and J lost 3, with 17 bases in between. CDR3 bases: TGTGCCAGCAGCCAAGACCGATCGGGGGGGTTAGACTATGGCTACACCTTC. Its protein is CASSQDRSGGLDYGYTF.

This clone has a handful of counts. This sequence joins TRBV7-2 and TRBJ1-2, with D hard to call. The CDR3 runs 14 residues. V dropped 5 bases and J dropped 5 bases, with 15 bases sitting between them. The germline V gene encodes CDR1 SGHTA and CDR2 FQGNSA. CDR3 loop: CASSGIGLSYGYTF. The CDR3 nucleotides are TGTGCCAGCAGCGGGATAGGTCTAAGTTATGGCTACACCTTC. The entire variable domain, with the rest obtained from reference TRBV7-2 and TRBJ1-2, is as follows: GAGVSQSPSNKVTEKGKDVELRCDPISGHTALYWYRQSLGQGLEFLIYFQGNSAPDKSGLPSDRFSAERTGGSVSTLTIQRTQQEDSAVYLCASSGIGLSYGYTFGSGTRLTVV.

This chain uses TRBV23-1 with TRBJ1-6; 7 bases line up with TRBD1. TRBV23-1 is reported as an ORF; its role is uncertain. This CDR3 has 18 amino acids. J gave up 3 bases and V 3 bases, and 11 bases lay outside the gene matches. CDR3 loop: CASSHLDRWRLYNSPLHF. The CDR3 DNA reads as TGCGCCAGCAGTCATTTGGACAGGTGGAGGCTCTATAATTCACCCCTCCACTTT.

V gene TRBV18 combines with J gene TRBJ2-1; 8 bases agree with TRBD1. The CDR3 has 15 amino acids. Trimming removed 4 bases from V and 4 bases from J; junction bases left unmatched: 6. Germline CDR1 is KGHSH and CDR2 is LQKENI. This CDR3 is CASSLGQESYNEQFF. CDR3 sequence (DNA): TGTGCCAGCTCACTGGGACAGGAGTCTTACAATGAGCAGTTCTTC.

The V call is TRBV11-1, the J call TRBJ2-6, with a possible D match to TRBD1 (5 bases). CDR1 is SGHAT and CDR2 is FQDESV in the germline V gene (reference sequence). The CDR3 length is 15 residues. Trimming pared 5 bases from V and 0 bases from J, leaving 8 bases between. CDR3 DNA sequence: TGTGCCAGCAGCCAGGGAAACTCTGGGGCCAACGTCCTGACTTTC. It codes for CASSQGNSGANVLTF.

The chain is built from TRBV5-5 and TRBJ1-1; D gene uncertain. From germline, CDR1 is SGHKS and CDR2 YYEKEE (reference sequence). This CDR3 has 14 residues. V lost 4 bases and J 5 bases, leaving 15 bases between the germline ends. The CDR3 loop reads CASSRHSGKTEAFF. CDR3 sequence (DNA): TGTGCCAGCAGCCGGCACAGCGGGAAAACTGAAGCTTTCTTT. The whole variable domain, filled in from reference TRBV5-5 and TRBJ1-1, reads DAGVTQSPTHLIKTRGQQVTLRCSPISGHKSVSWYQQVLGQGPQFIFQYYEKEERGRGNFPDRFSARQFPNYSSELNVNALLLGDSALYLCASSRHSGKTEAFFGQGTRLTVV.

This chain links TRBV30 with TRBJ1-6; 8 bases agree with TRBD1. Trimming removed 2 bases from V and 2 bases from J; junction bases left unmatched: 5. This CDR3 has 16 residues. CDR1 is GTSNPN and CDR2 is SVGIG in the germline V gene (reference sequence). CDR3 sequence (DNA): TGTGCCTGGAGTTTCCCACAGGGGGCCTATAATTCACCCCTCCACTTT. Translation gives CAWSFPQGAYNSPLHF.

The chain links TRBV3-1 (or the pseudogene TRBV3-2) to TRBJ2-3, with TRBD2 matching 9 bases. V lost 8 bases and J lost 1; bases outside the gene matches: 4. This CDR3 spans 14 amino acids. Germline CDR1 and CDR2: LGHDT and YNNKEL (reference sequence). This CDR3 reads CASVLAGGTDTQYF. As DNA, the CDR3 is TGTGCCAGCGTACTAGCGGGCGGCACAGATACGCAGTATTTT.

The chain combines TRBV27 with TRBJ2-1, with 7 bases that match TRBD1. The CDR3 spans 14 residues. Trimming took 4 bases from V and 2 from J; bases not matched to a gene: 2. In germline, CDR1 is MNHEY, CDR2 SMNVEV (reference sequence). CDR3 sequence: CASSSQGPYNEQFF. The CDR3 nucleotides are TGTGCCAGCAGTTCACAGGGGCCCTACAATGAGCAGTTCTTC.

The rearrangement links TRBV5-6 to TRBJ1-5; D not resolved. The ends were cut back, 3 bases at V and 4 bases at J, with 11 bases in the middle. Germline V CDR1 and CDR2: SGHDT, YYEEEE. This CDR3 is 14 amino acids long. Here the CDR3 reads CASSSQSDNQPQHF. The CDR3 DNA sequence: TGTGCCAGCAGCTCACAATCCGATAATCAGCCCCAGCATTTT. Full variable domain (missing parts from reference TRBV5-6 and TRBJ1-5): DAGVTQSPTHLIKTRGQQVTLRCSPKSGHDTVSWYQQALGQGPQFIFQYYEEEERQRGNFPDRFSGHQFPNYSSELNVNALLLGDSALYLCASSSQSDNQPQHFGDGTRLSIL.

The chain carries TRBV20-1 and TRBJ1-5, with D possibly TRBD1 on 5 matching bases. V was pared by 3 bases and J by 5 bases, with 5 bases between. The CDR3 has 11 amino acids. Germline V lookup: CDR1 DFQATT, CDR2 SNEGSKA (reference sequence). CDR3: CSARGDQPQHF. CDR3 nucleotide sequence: TGCAGTGCTAGGGGGGATCAGCCCCAGCATTTT.

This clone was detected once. In nucleotides, the CDR3 is TGTGCCAGCAGCGTAGGGACAGGGGGCCATGCTAACTATGGCTACACCTTC. Translating gives CASSVGTGGHANYGYTF. This sequence joins TRBV9 and TRBJ1-2; TRBD1 aligns across 11 bases. The CDR3 is 17 residues long. The V segment lost 0 bases and the J segment 0 bases; nucleotides outside the gene matches: 4. CDR1 is SGDLS and CDR2 is YYNGEE in the germline V gene.

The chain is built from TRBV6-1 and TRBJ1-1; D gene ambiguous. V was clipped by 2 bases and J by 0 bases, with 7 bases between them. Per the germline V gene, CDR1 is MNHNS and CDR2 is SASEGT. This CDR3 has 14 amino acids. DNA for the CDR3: TGTGCCAGCAGTGAACCGGGTATGAACACTGAAGCTTTCTTT. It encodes CASSEPGMNTEAFF.

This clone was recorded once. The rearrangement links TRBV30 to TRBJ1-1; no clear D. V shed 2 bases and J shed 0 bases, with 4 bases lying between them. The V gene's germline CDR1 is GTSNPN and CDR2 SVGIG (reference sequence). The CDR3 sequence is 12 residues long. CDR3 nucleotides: TGTGCCTGGAGTCTTATGAACACTGAAGCTTTCTTT. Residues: CAWSLMNTEAFF.

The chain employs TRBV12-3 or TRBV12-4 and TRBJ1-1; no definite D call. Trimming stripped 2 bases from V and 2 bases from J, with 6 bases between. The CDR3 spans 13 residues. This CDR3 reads CASSLNGNTEAFF. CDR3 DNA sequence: TGTGCCAGCAGTTTAAATGGTAACACTGAAGCTTTCTTT.

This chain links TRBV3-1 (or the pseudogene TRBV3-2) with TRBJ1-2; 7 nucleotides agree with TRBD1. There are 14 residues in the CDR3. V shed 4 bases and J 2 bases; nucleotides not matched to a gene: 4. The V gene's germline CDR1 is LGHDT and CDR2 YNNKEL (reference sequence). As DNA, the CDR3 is TGTGCCAGCAGCCCACCGGACAGGAACTATGGCTACACCTTC. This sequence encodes CASSPPDRNYGYTF.

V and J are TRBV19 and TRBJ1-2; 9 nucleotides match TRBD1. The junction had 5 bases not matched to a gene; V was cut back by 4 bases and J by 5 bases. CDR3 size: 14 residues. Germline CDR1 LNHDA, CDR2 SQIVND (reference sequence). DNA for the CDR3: TGTGCCAGTAGTACGGGACAGGGACGGTATGGCTACACCTTC. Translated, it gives CASSTGQGRYGYTF.

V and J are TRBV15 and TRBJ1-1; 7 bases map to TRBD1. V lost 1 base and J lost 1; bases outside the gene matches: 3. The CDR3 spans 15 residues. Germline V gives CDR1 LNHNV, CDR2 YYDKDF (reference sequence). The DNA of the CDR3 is TGTGCCACCAGCAGAGGGGGGACAGCGAACACTGAAGCTTTCTTT. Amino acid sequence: CATSRGGTANTEAFF.

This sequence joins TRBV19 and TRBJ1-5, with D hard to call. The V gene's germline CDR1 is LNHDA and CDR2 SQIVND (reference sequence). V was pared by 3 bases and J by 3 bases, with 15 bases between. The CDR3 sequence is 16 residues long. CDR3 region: CASSIDRQPDNQPQHF. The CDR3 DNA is TGTGCCAGTAGTATTGACCGGCAGCCCGACAATCAGCCCCAGCATTTT.

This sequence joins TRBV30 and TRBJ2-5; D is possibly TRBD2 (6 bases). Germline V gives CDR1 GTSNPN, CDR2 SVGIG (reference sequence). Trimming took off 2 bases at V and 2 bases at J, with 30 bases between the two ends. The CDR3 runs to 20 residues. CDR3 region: CAWSFLAGTWAQSQQETQYF. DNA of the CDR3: TGTGCCTGGAGTTTTCTGGCGGGAACGTGGGCACAATCCCAACAAGAGACCCAGTACTTC. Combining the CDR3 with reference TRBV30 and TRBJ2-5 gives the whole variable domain SQTIHQWPATLVQPVGSPLSLECTVEGTSNPNLYWYRQAAGRGLQLLFYSVGIGQISSEVPQNLSASRPQDRQFILSSKKLLLSDSGFYLCAWSFLAGTWAQSQQETQYFGPGTRLLVL.

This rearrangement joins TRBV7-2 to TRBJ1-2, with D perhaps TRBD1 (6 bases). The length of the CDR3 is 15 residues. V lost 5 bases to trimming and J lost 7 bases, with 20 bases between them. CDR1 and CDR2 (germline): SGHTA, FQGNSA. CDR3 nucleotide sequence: TGTGCCAGCAGCCCAAGCTCTACAGGGCCGAGTGGCTACACCTTC. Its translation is CASSPSSTGPSGYTF. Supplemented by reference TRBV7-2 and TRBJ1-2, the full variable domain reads GAGVSQSPSNKVTEKGKDVELRCDPISGHTALYWYRQSLGQGLEFLIYFQGNSAPDKSGLPSDRFSAERTGGSVSTLTIQRTQQEDSAVYLCASSPSSTGPSGYTFGSGTRLTVV.

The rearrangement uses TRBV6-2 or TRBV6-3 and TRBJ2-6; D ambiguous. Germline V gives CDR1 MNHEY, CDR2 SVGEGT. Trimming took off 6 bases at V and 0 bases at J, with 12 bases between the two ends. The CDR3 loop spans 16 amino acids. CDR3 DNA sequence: TGTGCCAGCAGCCCGGACCGCACCTCTGGGGCCAACGTCCTGACTTTC. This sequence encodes CASSPDRTSGANVLTF.

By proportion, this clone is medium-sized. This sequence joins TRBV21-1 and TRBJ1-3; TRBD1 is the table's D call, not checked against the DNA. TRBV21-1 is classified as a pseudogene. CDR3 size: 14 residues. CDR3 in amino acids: CASSGSGSGNTIYF. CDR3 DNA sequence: TGTGCCAGCAGCGGGTCAGGCTCCGGAAACACCATATATTTT.

Written as DNA, the CDR3 is TGTGCCAGCAGCGTGGGACAGCGCACAGATACGCAGTATTTT. It specifies CASSVGQRTDTQYF. This chain joins TRBV9 and TRBJ2-3, with 7 bases aligning to TRBD1. The J segment lost 1 base and the V segment lost 2 bases, leaving 1 base of the junction unmatched. Germline assignment: CDR1 SGDLS and CDR2 YYNGEE. This CDR3 has 14 amino acids.

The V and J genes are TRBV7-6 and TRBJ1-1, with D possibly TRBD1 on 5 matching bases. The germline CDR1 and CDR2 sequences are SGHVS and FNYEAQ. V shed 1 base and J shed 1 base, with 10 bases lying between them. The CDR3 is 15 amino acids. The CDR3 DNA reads TGTGCCAGCAGCTTAGAGTCAGGGTGGAACACTGAAGCTTTCTTT. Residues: CASSLESGWNTEAFF.